A selection of T cell receptor beta chains follows, all from one sample in a study of cytomegalovirus exposure and HLA in healthy donors. The method was immunoSEQ multiplex PCR; TCRdb's version includes in-frame clones alone and lacks a portion of them. The sample carries roughly 99,000 clones, about 81% recorded once. The sequencing input was PBMCs. Source of these receptors: a man aged 25-40 years in good health and CMV-seropositive. The CDR3 runs from the conserved cysteine through the conserved F or W. A D gene is named only where the DNA matches it firmly. Rows may omit the clone size; those that give it use once, few, many or a size class.

D: .; J: TRBJ2-1; size: .; V: TRBV2; CDR3: CASSDAGVGEQFF; DNA: TGTGCCAGCAGTGACGCAGGGGTGGGTGAGCAGTTCTTC
D: .; J: TRBJ2-7; size: .; V: TRBV13; CDR3: CASSLVEVRGEQYF; DNA: TGTGCCAGCAGCTTAGTAGAGGTCAGGGGCGAGCAGTACTTC
D: .; J: TRBJ2-2; size: few; V: TRBV6-5; CDR3: CASTAENTGELFF; DNA: TGTGCCAGTACGGCGGAAAACACCGGGGAGCTGTTTTTT
D: TRBD1; J: TRBJ2-7; size: once; V: TRBV6-1; CDR3: CASSQDRALSYEQYF; DNA: TGTGCCAGCAGTCAGGACAGGGCCTTATCCTACGAGCAGTACTTC
D: .; J: TRBJ2-2; size: .; V: TRBV9; CDR3: CASSVARNTGELFF; DNA: TGTGCCAGCAGCGTAGCCCGGAACACCGGGGAGCTGTTTTTT
D: .; J: TRBJ1-3; size: .; V: TRBV13; CDR3: CASSLTDSTGNTIYF; DNA: TGTGCCAGCAGCTTAACTGACAGTACTGGAAACACCATATATTTT
D: .; J: TRBJ1-2; size: .; V: TRBV6-5; CDR3: CASSYGAAPNYGYTF; DNA: TGTGCCAGCAGTTACGGGGCCGCCCCTAACTATGGCTACACCTTC
D: TRBD2; J: TRBJ2-7; size: .; V: TRBV7-9; CDR3: CASSKTQAGSYEQYF; DNA: TGTGCCAGCAGCAAAACCCAAGCGGGGAGCTACGAGCAGTACTTC
D: .; J: TRBJ2-2; size: .; V: TRBV21-1; CDR3: CASSTFRAGQEKTGELFF; DNA: TGTGCCAGCAGCACCTTTAGGGCGGGACAGGAAAAGACCGGGGAGCTGTTTTTT
D: .; J: TRBJ2-5; size: .; V: TRBV11-3; CDR3: CASSFTGEKTQYF; DNA: TGTGCCAGCAGCTTCACTGGGGAGAAGACCCAGTACTTC
D: TRBD2; J: TRBJ2-1; size: once; V: TRBV4-2; CDR3: CASSQEAVSGGQQFF; DNA: TGTGCCAGCAGCCAAGAAGCGGTCAGCGGGGGCCAGCAGTTCTTC
D: TRBD1; J: TRBJ1-5; size: .; V: TRBV7-9; CDR3: CSSSLAGGLGNQPQHF; DNA: TGTTCCAGCAGCTTAGCAGGGGGCTTGGGCAATCAGCCCCAGCATTTT
D: .; J: TRBJ2-7; size: .; V: TRBV10-3; CDR3: CAISEPQGEQYF; DNA: TGTGCCATCAGCGAGCCTCAGGGCGAGCAGTACTTC
D: TRBD1; J: TRBJ2-5; size: .; V: TRBV7-9; CDR3: CASSSRQGAGGETQYF; DNA: TGTGCCAGCAGCTCAAGACAGGGGGCCGGGGGGGAGACCCAGTACTTC
D: .; J: TRBJ2-7; size: .; V: TRBV5-1; CDR3: CASSQIRQENYEQYF; DNA: TGCGCCAGCAGCCAAATTCGACAGGAGAACTACGAGCAGTACTTC
D: TRBD1; J: TRBJ1-6; size: .; V: TRBV15; CDR3: CATSRDPRQGARSPLHF; DNA: TGTGCCACCAGCAGAGATCCCCGACAGGGGGCGCGTTCACCCCTCCACTTT
D: .; J: TRBJ2-1; size: .; V: TRBV2; CDR3: CASSEAGVRDEQFF; DNA: TGTGCCAGCAGTGAGGCAGGGGTCAGGGATGAGCAGTTCTTC
D: .; J: TRBJ2-3; size: once; V: TRBV2; CDR3: CASSEGDFTDTQYF; DNA: TGTGCCAGCAGTGAGGGGGACTTCACAGATACGCAGTATTTT
D: TRBD2; J: TRBJ2-1; size: .; V: TRBV5-1; CDR3: CASSLGRGGNEQFF; DNA: TGCGCCAGCAGCTTGGGGCGGGGGGGTAATGAGCAGTTCTTC
D: TRBD2; J: TRBJ2-1; size: .; V: TRBV7-2; CDR3: CASSFLFGGINNEQFF; DNA: TGTGCCAGCAGCTTCCTGTTCGGGGGGATAAACAATGAGCAGTTCTTC
D: TRBD1; J: TRBJ2-7; size: .; V: TRBV9; CDR3: CASSVGPRDSSSYEQYF; DNA: TGTGCCAGCAGCGTTGGCCCCCGGGACAGTAGCTCCTACGAGCAGTACTTC
D: TRBD1; J: TRBJ1-4; size: .; V: TRBV6-6; CDR3: CASSYSRDRAEKLFF; DNA: TGTGCCAGCAGTTACTCCCGGGACAGGGCTGAAAAACTGTTTTTT
D: TRBD2; J: TRBJ2-3; size: .; V: TRBV7-6; CDR3: CASSSEAGGWPDTQYF; DNA: TGTGCCAGCAGCTCCGAGGCGGGGGGCTGGCCAGATACGCAGTATTTT
D: .; J: TRBJ1-1; size: .; V: TRBV4-1; CDR3: CASSQIGENTEAFF; DNA: TGCGCCAGCAGCCAAATAGGGGAGAACACTGAAGCTTTCTTT
D: TRBD1; J: TRBJ1-2; size: .; V: TRBV11-2; CDR3: CASSLVQGGTIGYTF; DNA: TGTGCCAGCAGCTTGGTACAGGGGGGGACTATTGGCTACACCTTC
D: .; J: TRBJ1-4; size: .; V: TRBV27; CDR3: CASSFNRNNEKLFF; DNA: TGTGCCAGCAGTTTCAACAGAAATAATGAAAAACTGTTTTTT
D: .; J: TRBJ1-5; size: .; V: TRBV28; CDR3: CASSFKGAYLIQPQHF; DNA: TGTGCCAGCAGTTTTAAGGGAGCCTACCTTATTCAGCCCCAGCATTTT
D: .; J: TRBJ2-2; size: .; V: TRBV30; CDR3: CAWSLGRGPGELFF; DNA: TGTGCCTGGAGTTTAGGCAGGGGCCCCGGGGAGCTGTTTTTT
D: .; J: TRBJ1-6; size: few; V: TRBV6-5; CDR3: CASSYYARVGSPLHF; DNA: TGTGCCAGCAGTTACTATGCCAGGGTCGGCTCACCCCTCCACTTT
D: TRBD1; J: TRBJ2-2; size: .; V: TRBV7-3; CDR3: CASSPGTGGTGELFF; DNA: TGTGCCAGCAGCCCCGGGACAGGGGGCACCGGGGAGCTGTTTTTT
D: TRBD1; J: TRBJ2-2; size: .; V: TRBV5-1; CDR3: CASSWTGDTGELFF; DNA: TGCGCCAGCAGCTGGACAGGGGACACCGGGGAGCTGTTTTTT
D: .; J: TRBJ2-7; size: .; V: TRBV7-9; CDR3: CASSLGRRFYEQYF; DNA: TGTGCCAGCAGCTTAGGGCGCAGGTTCTACGAGCAGTACTTC
D: .; J: TRBJ1-1; size: .; V: TRBV19; CDR3: CASSSPSGHPNTEAFF; DNA: TGTGCCAGTAGTTCTCCCTCGGGACATCCGAACACTGAAGCTTTCTTT
D: TRBD1; J: TRBJ2-7; size: .; V: TRBV9; CDR3: CASSVTGGSYEQYF; DNA: TGTGCCAGCAGCGTTACAGGGGGCAGCTACGAGCAGTACTTC
D: TRBD1; J: TRBJ1-1; size: .; V: TRBV18; CDR3: CASSPGTGDTEAFF; DNA: TGTGCCAGCTCACCAGGGACAGGCGACACTGAAGCTTTCTTT
D: .; J: TRBJ2-5; size: .; V: TRBV7-8; CDR3: CASSLVVGGRSGATQYF; DNA: TGTGCCAGCAGCTTAGTAGTCGGGGGGCGGTCAGGGGCGACCCAGTACTTC
D: TRBD2; J: TRBJ2-7; size: .; V: TRBV29-1; CDR3: CSARGGTTIHEQYF; DNA: TGCAGCGCCCGGGGGGGGACGACTATCCACGAGCAGTACTTC
D: .; J: TRBJ1-2; size: .; V: TRBV7-9; CDR3: CASSSTVRRDGYTF; DNA: TGTGCCAGCAGCTCCACTGTGCGGCGCGATGGCTACACCTTC
D: TRBD1; J: TRBJ2-7; size: .; V: TRBV6-5; CDR3: CASRSGDRGISEQYF; DNA: TGTGCGAGCAGGTCTGGGGACAGGGGAATAAGCGAGCAGTACTTC
D: .; J: TRBJ1-1; size: few; V: TRBV4-1; CDR3: CASSLGPLQKRRVDEAFF; DNA: TGCGCCAGCAGCTTAGGCCCGCTCCAGAAAAGACGGGTTGATGAAGCTTTCTTT
D: .; J: TRBJ1-2; size: .; V: TRBV19; CDR3: CASRQEANYGYTF; DNA: TGTGCCAGTAGACAGGAAGCTAACTATGGCTACACCTTC
D: TRBD1; J: TRBJ2-1; size: few; V: TRBV7-9; CDR3: CASSARTGSYNEQFF; DNA: TGTGCCAGCAGCGCCAGGACAGGCTCCTACAATGAGCAGTTCTTC
D: TRBD2; J: TRBJ2-7; size: once; V: TRBV5-5; CDR3: CASSLAGGSYEQYF; DNA: TGTGCCAGCAGCTTGGCGGGAGGCTCCTACGAGCAGTACTTC
D: .; J: TRBJ2-2; size: few; V: TRBV19; CDR3: CASSIAWGGATGELFF; DNA: TGTGCCAGTAGTATAGCTTGGGGGGGGGCCACCGGGGAGCTGTTTTTT
D: .; J: TRBJ1-6; size: .; V: TRBV7-9; CDR3: CSSSSPGRLLHF; DNA: TGTTCCAGCAGTTCCCCGGGGAGACTCCTCCACTTT
D: TRBD2; J: TRBJ2-2; size: .; V: TRBV9; CDR3: CASNHYGLAGGLSGELFF; DNA: TGTGCCAGCAACCATTATGGACTAGCGGGGGGGCTCAGCGGGGAGCTGTTTTTT
D: .; J: TRBJ2-5; size: .; V: TRBV9; CDR3: CASSVGIDQETQYF; DNA: TGTGCCAGCAGCGTAGGAATAGACCAAGAGACCCAGTACTTC
D: TRBD2; J: TRBJ2-7; size: .; V: TRBV6-1; CDR3: CASRGGRKVSYEQYF; DNA: TGTGCCAGCAGGGGAGGGAGGAAGGTCTCCTACGAGCAGTACTTC
D: TRBD2; J: TRBJ2-5; size: .; V: TRBV4-1; CDR3: CASSASLAGGLETQYF; DNA: TGCGCCAGCAGCGCCTCCCTAGCGGGGGGGCTAGAGACCCAGTACTTC
D: .; J: TRBJ2-2; size: .; V: TRBV5-1; CDR3: CASSFGEGELFF; DNA: TGCGCCAGCAGCTTTGGAGAAGGGGAGCTGTTTTTT